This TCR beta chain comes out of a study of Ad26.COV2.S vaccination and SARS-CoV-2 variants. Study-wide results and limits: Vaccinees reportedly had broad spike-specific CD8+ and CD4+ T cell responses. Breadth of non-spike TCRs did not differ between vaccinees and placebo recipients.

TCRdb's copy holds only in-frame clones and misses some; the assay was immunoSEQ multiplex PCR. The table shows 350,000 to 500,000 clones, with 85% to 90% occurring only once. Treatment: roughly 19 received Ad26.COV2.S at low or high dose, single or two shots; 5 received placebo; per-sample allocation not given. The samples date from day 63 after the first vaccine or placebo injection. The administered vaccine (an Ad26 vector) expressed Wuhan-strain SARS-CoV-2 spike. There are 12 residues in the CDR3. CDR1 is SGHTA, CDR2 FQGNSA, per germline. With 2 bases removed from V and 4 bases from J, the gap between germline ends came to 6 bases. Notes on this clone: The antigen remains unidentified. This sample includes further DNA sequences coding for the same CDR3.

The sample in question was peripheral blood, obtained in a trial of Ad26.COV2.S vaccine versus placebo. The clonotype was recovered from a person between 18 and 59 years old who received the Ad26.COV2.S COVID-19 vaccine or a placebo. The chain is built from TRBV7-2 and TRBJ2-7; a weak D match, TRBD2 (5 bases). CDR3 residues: CASSLTGYEQYF. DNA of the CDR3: TGTGCCAGCAGCTTAACGGGATACGAGCAGTACTTC.